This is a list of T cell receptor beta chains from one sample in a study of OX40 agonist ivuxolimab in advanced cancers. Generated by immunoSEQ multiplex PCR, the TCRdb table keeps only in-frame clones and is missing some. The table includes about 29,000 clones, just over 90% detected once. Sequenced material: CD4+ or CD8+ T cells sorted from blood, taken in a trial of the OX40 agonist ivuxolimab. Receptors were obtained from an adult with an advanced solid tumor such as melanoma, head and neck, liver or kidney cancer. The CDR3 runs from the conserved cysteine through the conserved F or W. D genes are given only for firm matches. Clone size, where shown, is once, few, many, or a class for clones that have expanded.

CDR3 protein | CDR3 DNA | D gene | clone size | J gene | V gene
CASSPDPNTEAFF | TGTGCCAGCAGCCCCGATCCCAACACTGAAGCTTTCTTT | - | - | TRBJ1-1 | TRBV9
CASSLVASSNYGYTF | TGTGCCAGCAGCTTAGTCGCCAGTTCTAACTATGGCTACACCTTC | - | - | TRBJ1-2 | TRBV7-9
CASSGGGMNTEAFF | TGTGCCAGCAGCGGAGGGGGCATGAACACTGAAGCTTTCTTT | TRBD1 | few | TRBJ1-1 | TRBV9
CASIPGGVSNQPQHF | TGTGCCAGCATTCCCGGGGGGGTTAGCAATCAGCCCCAGCATTTT | - | - | TRBJ1-5 | TRBV28
CASSRRGAPYNLETQYF | TGTGCCAGCAGCAGGAGGGGGGCTCCATACAATTTAGAGACCCAGTACTTC | - | few | TRBJ2-5 | TRBV5-6
CASSLGPSGSREQFF | TGTGCCAGCAGTTTAGGGCCTAGCGGGAGCAGGGAGCAGTTCTTC | TRBD2 | - | TRBJ2-1 | TRBV27
CASSLYGGSNQPQHF | TGTGCCAGCAGTTTATATGGGGGTTCCAATCAGCCCCAGCATTTT | - | once | TRBJ1-5 | TRBV27
CASVSTYNTGELFF | TGTGCCAGTGTATCTACTTATAACACCGGGGAGCTGTTTTTT | - | - | TRBJ2-2 | TRBV19
CASSSGKYTDTQYF | TGTGCCAGCAGCTCCGGGAAATACACAGATACGCAGTATTTT | - | once | TRBJ2-3 | TRBV7-9
CASSYTGGNQPQHF | TGTGCCAGCAGTTATACAGGGGGGAATCAGCCCCAGCATTTT | TRBD1 | - | TRBJ1-5 | TRBV27
CATSHRESTDTQYF | TGTGCCACCAGTCACAGGGAAAGCACAGATACGCAGTATTTT | - | - | TRBJ2-3 | TRBV15
CAWSVGGGTEAFF | TGTGCCTGGAGTGTAGGAGGGGGGACTGAAGCTTTCTTT | - | few | TRBJ1-1 | TRBV30
CASSLGAVSYEQYF | TGTGCCAGCAGTTTAGGTGCGGTCTCCTACGAGCAGTACTTC | - | - | TRBJ2-7 | TRBV28
CASSMWTGDTGELFF | TGTGCCAGTAGTATGTGGACAGGGGACACCGGGGAGCTGTTTTTT | TRBD1 | - | TRBJ2-2 | TRBV19
CASSADGTWSGYTF | TGTGCCAGCAGTGCCGACGGGACTTGGAGCGGCTACACCTTC | - | - | TRBJ1-2 | TRBV25-1
CASSMGPSSYNEQFF | TGTGCCAGTTCGATGGGGCCGAGCTCCTACAATGAGCAGTTCTTC | - | - | TRBJ2-1 | TRBV19
CASRTGRWTGELFF | TGTGCCAGCAGAACAGGGCGGTGGACCGGGGAGCTGTTTTTT | - | - | TRBJ2-2 | TRBV6-5
CASSYQAFGEQYF | TGTGCCAGCAGTTACCAGGCTTTTGGCGAGCAGTACTTC | - | - | TRBJ2-7 | TRBV6-5
CASSPAGLGDEQFF | TGTGCCAGCAGCCCCGCAGGGCTGGGCGATGAGCAGTTCTTC | - | - | TRBJ2-1 | TRBV11-3
CASSLKQGIAYEQYF | TGTGCCAGCAGTTTAAAACAGGGGATAGCCTACGAGCAGTACTTC | TRBD1 | - | TRBJ2-7 | TRBV27
CASSLAGPMNTEAFF | TGTGCCAGCAGCTTAGCTGGACCTATGAACACTGAAGCTTTCTTT | - | - | TRBJ1-1 | TRBV7-8
CASSLVSNTGELFF | TGTGCCAGCAGTTTAGTGTCGAACACCGGGGAGCTGTTTTTT | - | - | TRBJ2-2 | TRBV28
CASSLGAGGSYEQYF | TGTGCCAGCAGCTTAGGTGCGGGAGGGAGCTACGAGCAGTACTTC | TRBD2 | - | TRBJ2-7 | TRBV7-8
CASSLRAPHQPQHF | TGTGCCAGCAGTCTGAGGGCCCCCCATCAGCCCCAGCATTTT | - | - | TRBJ1-5 | TRBV27
CASSGRAPTDTQYF | TGTGCCAGCAGCGGCCGTGCCCCCACAGATACGCAGTATTTT | - | - | TRBJ2-3 | TRBV12-1
CASSRWTDAIYF | TGTGCCAGCAGCAGATGGACGGACGCCATATATTTT | - | few | TRBJ1-3 | TRBV11-2
CASSEPSTGAAYNEQFF | TGCGCCAGCAGTGAGCCCTCGACAGGGGCGGCCTACAATGAGCAGTTCTTC | TRBD1 | - | TRBJ2-1 | TRBV10-2
CASSWGTGQGEQYF | TGCGCCAGCAGCTGGGGGACAGGGCAGGGCGAGCAGTACTTC | TRBD1 | - | TRBJ2-7 | TRBV5-1
CASSYSVSGGNEAFF | TGTGCCAGCAGTTACTCGGTGTCAGGGGGCAATGAAGCTTTCTTT | TRBD1 | once | TRBJ1-1 | TRBV6-5
CAWSLGGFGNTIYF | TGTGCCTGGAGTTTGGGGGGCTTTGGAAACACCATATATTTT | - | - | TRBJ1-3 | TRBV30
CASTSIGTDTQYF | TGTGCCAGTACCTCCATCGGGACAGATACGCAGTATTTT | - | - | TRBJ2-3 | TRBV19
CASSEIGPYEQYF | TGTGCCAGCAGTGAGATAGGGCCCTACGAGCAGTACTTC | - | - | TRBJ2-7 | TRBV2
CASSDGTGGTEAFF | TGTGCCAGCAGCGACGGGACAGGGGGCACTGAAGCTTTCTTT | TRBD1 | - | TRBJ1-1 | TRBV6-1
CASSLIGAGDNEQFF | TGTGCCAGCAGTTTAATCGGGGCAGGGGACAATGAGCAGTTCTTC | - | - | TRBJ2-1 | TRBV28
CSVEGSAGELFF | TGCAGCGTTGAAGGTTCAGCCGGGGAGCTGTTTTTT | - | - | TRBJ2-2 | TRBV29-1
CASSPGNGELFF | TGTGCCAGCAGCCCGGGAAACGGGGAGCTGTTTTTT | - | few | TRBJ2-2 | TRBV7-7
CASSFLAGGQETQYF | TGTGCCAGCAGCTTCCTAGCGGGGGGTCAAGAGACCCAGTACTTC | TRBD2 | - | TRBJ2-5 | TRBV11-2
CASSIGTASYEQYF | TGTGCCAGTAGTATTGGAACAGCGTCCTACGAGCAGTACTTC | - | - | TRBJ2-7 | TRBV19
CQYERENSYEQYF | TGCCAATACGAAAGGGAAAACTCCTACGAGCAGTACTTC | - | - | TRBJ2-7 | TRBV27
CASSRGLYSNYGYTF | TGTGCCAGCAGCAGAGGACTTTACTCTAACTATGGCTACACCTTC | - | once | TRBJ1-2 | TRBV21-1
CASSSSRLAGLLADTQYF | TGTGCCAGCAGTTCCTCCAGACTAGCGGGCCTCCTCGCGGATACGCAGTATTTT | TRBD2 | - | TRBJ2-3 | TRBV28
CASSLGSANYGYTF | TGTGCCAGCAGCTTAGGGTCAGCCAACTATGGCTACACCTTC | - | - | TRBJ1-2 | TRBV7-8
CAAPPGAGTEAFF | TGTGCCGCCCCGCCCGGGGCGGGCACTGAAGCTTTCTTT | - | - | TRBJ1-1 | TRBV7-2
CASSSGTDTLFSGNTIYF | TGTGCCAGCAGCTCCGGGACGGATACCTTGTTTTCTGGAAACACCATATATTTT | - | - | TRBJ1-3 | TRBV11-2
CASSEKISGRGAYEQYF | TGTGCCAGCAGCGAGAAAATTAGCGGGAGGGGAGCCTACGAGCAGTACTTC | TRBD2 | - | TRBJ2-7 | TRBV5-4
CASSIGRVDTEAFF | TGTGCCAGTAGTATAGGTAGGGTCGACACTGAAGCTTTCTTT | - | - | TRBJ1-1 | TRBV19
CASSPSYEQYF | TGTGCCAGCAGCCCGTCCTACGAGCAGTACTTC | - | once | TRBJ2-7 | TRBV11-2
CASSELLAGNNEQFF | TGTGCCAGCAGTGAATTACTAGCGGGGAACAATGAGCAGTTCTTC | TRBD2 | - | TRBJ2-1 | TRBV6-1
CASSLGLPAYEQYF | TGTGCCAGCAGCTTGGGTCTGCCCGCCTACGAGCAGTACTTC | - | - | TRBJ2-7 | TRBV5-6